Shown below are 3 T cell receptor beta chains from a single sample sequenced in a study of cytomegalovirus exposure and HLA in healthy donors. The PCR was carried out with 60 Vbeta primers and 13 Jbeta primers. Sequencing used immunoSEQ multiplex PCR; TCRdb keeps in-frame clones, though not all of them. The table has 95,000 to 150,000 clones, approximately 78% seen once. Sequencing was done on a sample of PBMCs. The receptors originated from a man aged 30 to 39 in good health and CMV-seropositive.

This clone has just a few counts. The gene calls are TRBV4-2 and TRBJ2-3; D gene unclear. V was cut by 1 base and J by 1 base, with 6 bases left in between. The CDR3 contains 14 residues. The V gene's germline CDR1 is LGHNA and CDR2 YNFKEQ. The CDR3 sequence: CASSQGTGTDTQYF. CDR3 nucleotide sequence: TGTGCCAGCAGCCAAGGTACTGGCACAGATACGCAGTATTTT.

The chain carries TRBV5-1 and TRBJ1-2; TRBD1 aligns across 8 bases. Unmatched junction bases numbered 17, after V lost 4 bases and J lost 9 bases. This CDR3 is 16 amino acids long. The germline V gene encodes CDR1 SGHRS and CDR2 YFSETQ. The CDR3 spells CASSIAAGGAGSSYTF. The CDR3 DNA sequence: TGCGCCAGCAGCATCGCGGCAGGGGGCGCGGGTTCGAGCTACACCTTC. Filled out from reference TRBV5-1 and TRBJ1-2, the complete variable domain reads KAGVTQTPRYLIKTRGQQVTLSCSPISGHRSVSWYQQTPGQGLQFLFEYFSETQRNKGNFPGRFSGRQFSNSRSEMNVSTLELGDSALYLCASSIAAGGAGSSYTFGSGTRLTVV.

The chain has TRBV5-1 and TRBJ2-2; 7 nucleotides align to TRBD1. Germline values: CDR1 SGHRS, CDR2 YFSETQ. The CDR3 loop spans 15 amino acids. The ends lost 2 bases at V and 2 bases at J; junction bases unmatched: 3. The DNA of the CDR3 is TGCGCCAGCAGCTTTCAAGGGGGCAACACCGGGGAGCTGTTTTTT. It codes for CASSFQGGNTGELFF.